A selection of T cell receptor beta chains follows, all from one sample in a study of T cell repertoires in cytomegalovirus infection. MiXCR was run by TCRdb on the reads, yielding one entry per CDR3 protein. The sample yields 650,000 to 850,000 distinct CDR3 sequences, about 28% seen once. What these receptors recognize is not known. The sequences come from cultured CD8+ T cells from PBMCs, collected from culture after CMV antigen stimulation. The receptors were sampled from a human donor in good health (CMV status not recorded). Some clones in this sample may be carry-over from other donors' samples. Each CDR3 is given with its conserved first and last residue. The order of the fields is clone size, J gene, D gene, V gene, CDR3 DNA, CDR3 protein. The D gene is left open where the match is weak. Expanded clones get a size class; other rows say once, few or many, or leave the size out.

clone size: many; J gene: TRBJ2-5; D gene: TRBD2; V gene: TRBV27; CDR3 DNA: TGTGCCAGCAGTTCCCGGGTAGCGGGGGGGGAGGAGACCCAGTACTTC; CDR3 protein: CASSSRVAGGEETQYF
clone size: .; J gene: TRBJ1-2; D gene: TRBD1; V gene: TRBV29-1; CDR3 DNA: TGCAGCGTTCCACCCCGGGACAGGGGTGCAGGCTACACCTTC; CDR3 protein: CSVPPRDRGAGYTF
clone size: .; J gene: TRBJ2-3; D gene: TRBD1; V gene: TRBV27; CDR3 DNA: TGTGCCAGCACCTGGACAGGGGGCACAGATACGCAGTATTTT; CDR3 protein: CASTWTGGTDTQYF
clone size: few; J gene: TRBJ1-1; D gene: .; V gene: TRBV13; CDR3 DNA: TGTGCCAGCAGCTTAGCCACACAGGGAAAAACTGAAGCTTTCTTT; CDR3 protein: CASSLATQGKTEAFF
clone size: many; J gene: TRBJ2-1; D gene: .; V gene: TRBV7-7; CDR3 DNA: TGTGCTAGCAGCTTAGGAAGCGGTCCGGTCTACAATGAGCAGTTCTTC; CDR3 protein: CASSLGSGPVYNEQFF
clone size: .; J gene: TRBJ1-5; D gene: TRBD1; V gene: TRBV12-3/TRBV12-4; CDR3 DNA: TGTGCCAGCAGGCCATTAGGACAGGTGATTAGCAATCAGCCCCAGCATTTT; CDR3 protein: CASRPLGQVISNQPQHF
clone size: .; J gene: TRBJ2-2; D gene: .; V gene: TRBV7-9; CDR3 DNA: TGTGCCAGCAGCCGGGAGCTCACCGGGGAGCTGTTTTTT; CDR3 protein: CASSRELTGELFF
clone size: few; J gene: TRBJ1-3; D gene: TRBD1; V gene: TRBV12-3/TRBV12-4; CDR3 DNA: TGTGCCAGCAGGGGTTACGGGGACAGGGAAGCTGGAAACACCATATATTTT; CDR3 protein: CASRGYGDREAGNTIYF
clone size: .; J gene: TRBJ2-2; D gene: .; V gene: TRBV4-1; CDR3 DNA: TGCGCCAGCAAGATGCGAGCGCGAGGCACCGGGGAGCTGTTTTTT; CDR3 protein: CASKMRARGTGELFF
clone size: .; J gene: TRBJ1-2; D gene: .; V gene: TRBV6-4; CDR3 DNA: TGTGCCAGCAGTGAAGGCAGGGGTGACTATGGCTACACCTTC; CDR3 protein: CASSEGRGDYGYTF
clone size: .; J gene: TRBJ1-2; D gene: .; V gene: TRBV6-6; CDR3 DNA: TGTGCCAGCAGTGATCGAACTCTCGTTGGGGACACCTTC; CDR3 protein: CASSDRTLVGDTF
clone size: .; J gene: TRBJ2-1; D gene: .; V gene: TRBV12-3/TRBV12-4; CDR3 DNA: TGTGCCAGCACCGCCGCCTACAATGAGCAGTTCTTC; CDR3 protein: CASTAAYNEQFF
clone size: .; J gene: TRBJ1-2; D gene: .; V gene: TRBV2; CDR3 DNA: TGTGCCAGCAGTGAAGGAAGGGGCGCGGGCTATGGCTACACCTTC; CDR3 protein: CASSEGRGAGYGYTF
clone size: .; J gene: TRBJ2-1; D gene: .; V gene: TRBV19; CDR3 DNA: TGTGCCAGTAGTATAGGGGGCCTATCGAACAATGAGCAGTTCTTC; CDR3 protein: CASSIGGLSNNEQFF
clone size: .; J gene: TRBJ1-5; D gene: .; V gene: TRBV12-3/TRBV12-4; CDR3 DNA: TGTGCCAGCAATTTATCTGGGAATAGCAATCAGCCCCAGCATTTT; CDR3 protein: CASNLSGNSNQPQHF
clone size: once; J gene: TRBJ1-1; D gene: .; V gene: TRBV18; CDR3 DNA: TGTGCCAGCTCACCAGATTGGGAGAACACTGAAGCTTTCTTT; CDR3 protein: CASSPDWENTEAFF
clone size: .; J gene: TRBJ2-5; D gene: TRBD1; V gene: TRBV7-6; CDR3 DNA: TGTGCCAGCAGTCACAGGACAGGCAGAGAGACCCAGTACTTC; CDR3 protein: CASSHRTGRETQYF
clone size: .; J gene: TRBJ2-2; D gene: .; V gene: TRBV27; CDR3 DNA: TGTGCCAGCAGTTTATTAGGGGGAATCGGGGAGCTGTTTTTT; CDR3 protein: CASSLLGGIGELFF
clone size: .; J gene: TRBJ1-4; D gene: .; V gene: TRBV3-1; CDR3 DNA: TGTGCCAGCAGCCGCCCAGGGGCTAATGAAAAACTGTTTTTT; CDR3 protein: CASSRPGANEKLFF
clone size: .; J gene: TRBJ1-5; D gene: .; V gene: TRBV7-9; CDR3 DNA: TGTGCCAGCAGCTTGGGGGGCTTTCAGCCCCAGCATTTT; CDR3 protein: CASSLGGFQPQHF
clone size: few; J gene: TRBJ2-7; D gene: .; V gene: TRBV7-6; CDR3 DNA: TGTGCCAGCAGCACAGCTGTCTACGAGCAGTACTTC; CDR3 protein: CASSTAVYEQYF
clone size: .; J gene: TRBJ1-4; D gene: .; V gene: TRBV19; CDR3 DNA: TGTGCCAGTACGAAGTTCGGGACCTCTAATGAAAAACTGTTTTTT; CDR3 protein: CASTKFGTSNEKLFF
clone size: .; J gene: TRBJ1-5; D gene: TRBD1; V gene: TRBV20-1; CDR3 DNA: TGCAGTGCTAGAGAAGACAGGGTGGGTAATCAGCCCCAGCATTTT; CDR3 protein: CSAREDRVGNQPQHF
clone size: few; J gene: TRBJ1-4; D gene: TRBD1; V gene: TRBV20-1; CDR3 DNA: TGCAGTGCTAGAGATGAGACAGGGCACGCGAAACTGTTTTTT; CDR3 protein: CSARDETGHAKLFF
clone size: .; J gene: TRBJ2-1; D gene: TRBD2; V gene: TRBV19; CDR3 DNA: TGTGCCAGTTGGACCGGGGGGGACAATGAGCAGTTCTTC; CDR3 protein: CASWTGGDNEQFF
clone size: few; J gene: TRBJ2-1; D gene: TRBD2; V gene: TRBV20-1; CDR3 DNA: TGCAGTGCTAGAGATTCTGGGGAAGCGGGGGGGTGGAGCTCCTACAATGAGCAGTTCTTC; CDR3 protein: CSARDSGEAGGWSSYNEQFF
clone size: .; J gene: TRBJ2-3; D gene: TRBD2; V gene: TRBV5-3; CDR3 DNA: TGTGCCATTAACAGCGGGGGGGCTAAGACAGATACGCAGTATTTT; CDR3 protein: CAINSGGAKTDTQYF
clone size: few; J gene: TRBJ2-5; D gene: .; V gene: TRBV12-3/TRBV12-4; CDR3 DNA: TGTGCCAGCAGTTCAAGGACTGCGCAAGAGACCCAGTACTTC; CDR3 protein: CASSSRTAQETQYF
clone size: many; J gene: TRBJ1-5; D gene: .; V gene: TRBV7-9; CDR3 DNA: TGTGCCAGCACCATAGGGGGGCTGGAGCAGCCCCAGCATTTT; CDR3 protein: CASTIGGLEQPQHF
clone size: few; J gene: TRBJ2-3; D gene: TRBD2; V gene: TRBV24-1; CDR3 DNA: TGTGCCACCAGTGACCCCTCTAGCGGGGGAACAGATACGCAGTATTTT; CDR3 protein: CATSDPSSGGTDTQYF
clone size: many; J gene: TRBJ1-1; D gene: .; V gene: TRBV27; CDR3 DNA: TGTGCCAGCAGTTTATGGGGCAAATCGAACACTGAAGCTTTCTTT; CDR3 protein: CASSLWGKSNTEAFF
clone size: few; J gene: TRBJ2-5; D gene: .; V gene: TRBV10-3; CDR3 DNA: TGTGCCATCAGTGACGGGTCCAACCAAGAGACCCAGTACTTC; CDR3 protein: CAISDGSNQETQYF
clone size: .; J gene: TRBJ1-3; D gene: TRBD1; V gene: TRBV4-1; CDR3 DNA: TGCGCCAGCAGCCAAGAACCGGGGACAGGGTTCGGAAACACCATATATTTT; CDR3 protein: CASSQEPGTGFGNTIYF
clone size: few; J gene: TRBJ1-1; D gene: .; V gene: TRBV12-3/TRBV12-4; CDR3 DNA: TGTGCCAGCAGTACTTATGGACGCACTGAAGCTTTCTTT; CDR3 protein: CASSTYGRTEAFF
clone size: few; J gene: TRBJ1-6; D gene: .; V gene: TRBV7-9; CDR3 DNA: TGTGCCAGCAGCTTAGCAGGACACGACTTTGTTAATTCACCCCTCCACTTT; CDR3 protein: CASSLAGHDFVNSPLHF
clone size: .; J gene: TRBJ1-2; D gene: .; V gene: TRBV24-1; CDR3 DNA: TGTGCCACCAGTGATCGGGCCAGGAACTATGGCTACACCTTC; CDR3 protein: CATSDRARNYGYTF
clone size: .; J gene: TRBJ2-1; D gene: .; V gene: TRBV19; CDR3 DNA: TGTGCCAGTACCCAATGGAATGAGCAGTTCTTC; CDR3 protein: CASTQWNEQFF
clone size: few; J gene: TRBJ2-3; D gene: TRBD2; V gene: TRBV10-3; CDR3 DNA: TGTGCCATCAGGAGGACTAGCGGGGGCCCCGATCGCACAGATACGCAGTATTTT; CDR3 protein: CAIRRTSGGPDRTDTQYF
clone size: .; J gene: TRBJ1-1; D gene: TRBD1; V gene: TRBV19; CDR3 DNA: TGTGCCAGTAGTGTCACCCGGGACAGGGCTGAAGCTTTCTTT; CDR3 protein: CASSVTRDRAEAFF
clone size: few; J gene: TRBJ1-1; D gene: TRBD1; V gene: TRBV7-6; CDR3 DNA: TGTGCCAGCAGCTCGAGGCGGGACAGGGGTGGGACTGAAGCTTTCTTT; CDR3 protein: CASSSRRDRGGTEAFF
clone size: few; J gene: TRBJ2-3; D gene: TRBD1; V gene: TRBV24-1; CDR3 DNA: TGTGCCACCAGTGATTTGCAACAGGGGTGGACAGATACGCAGTATTTT; CDR3 protein: CATSDLQQGWTDTQYF
clone size: many; J gene: TRBJ2-1; D gene: .; V gene: TRBV19; CDR3 DNA: TGTGCCAGTAGTTACGGCCTACCCTTCAAGAGCCATGAGCAGTTCTTC; CDR3 protein: CASSYGLPFKSHEQFF
clone size: few; J gene: TRBJ2-7; D gene: TRBD1; V gene: TRBV9; CDR3 DNA: TGTGCCAGCAGCGGGAGACAGGGGCACGAGCAGTACTTC; CDR3 protein: CASSGRQGHEQYF
clone size: many; J gene: TRBJ2-3; D gene: .; V gene: TRBV3-1; CDR3 DNA: TGTGCCAGCAGCCAAGCGTCGGGGTATAGCACAGATACGCAGTATTTT; CDR3 protein: CASSQASGYSTDTQYF
clone size: .; J gene: TRBJ2-3; D gene: .; V gene: TRBV12-3/TRBV12-4; CDR3 DNA: TGTGCCAGCAGTTTTAGGGCGGGGCGAGACGCTAGCACAGATACGCAGTATTTT; CDR3 protein: CASSFRAGRDASTDTQYF
clone size: .; J gene: TRBJ2-1; D gene: TRBD1; V gene: TRBV7-9; CDR3 DNA: TGTGCCAGCAGCGGGACCGGGACAGGGGGGCTTGTAGCCTCAAACAATGAGCAGTTCTTC; CDR3 protein: CASSGTGTGGLVASNNEQFF
clone size: .; J gene: TRBJ1-1; D gene: TRBD1; V gene: TRBV27; CDR3 DNA: TGTGCCAGCAGCAAGACAGGGATTCGAACTGAAGCTTTCTTT; CDR3 protein: CASSKTGIRTEAFF
clone size: many; J gene: TRBJ2-1; D gene: .; V gene: TRBV7-2; CDR3 DNA: TGTGCCAGCAGCTTAAAGGGGCCAGGGTCTTACAATGAGCAGTTCTTC; CDR3 protein: CASSLKGPGSYNEQFF
clone size: .; J gene: TRBJ2-1; D gene: .; V gene: TRBV6-1; CDR3 DNA: TGTGCCAGCCATCCTGGGGGCCATGAGCAGTTCTTC; CDR3 protein: CASHPGGHEQFF
clone size: few; J gene: TRBJ1-2; D gene: .; V gene: TRBV19; CDR3 DNA: TGTGCCAGTAGCGCGACCCAGGGGAACTATGGCTACACCTTC; CDR3 protein: CASSATQGNYGYTF
clone size: .; J gene: TRBJ1-6; D gene: .; V gene: TRBV4-2; CDR3 DNA: TGTGCCAGCAGCCAGGGTTTACAGGCCGGCCCCTATAATTCACCCCTCCACTTT; CDR3 protein: CASSQGLQAGPYNSPLHF
clone size: many; J gene: TRBJ2-1; D gene: .; V gene: TRBV7-9; CDR3 DNA: TGTGCCAGCAGCTTACAACGTGGGACCCTTACTGCCTATGAGCAGTTCTTC; CDR3 protein: CASSLQRGTLTAYEQFF
clone size: few; J gene: TRBJ1-2; D gene: .; V gene: TRBV6-5; CDR3 DNA: TGTGCCAGCAGCGATTCATTCCTGAGTGTAAACTATGGCTACACCTTC; CDR3 protein: CASSDSFLSVNYGYTF
clone size: .; J gene: TRBJ2-2; D gene: .; V gene: TRBV10-3; CDR3 DNA: TGTGCCATCGGTCCGACCGGGGAGCTGTTTTTT; CDR3 protein: CAIGPTGELFF
clone size: .; J gene: TRBJ1-6; D gene: .; V gene: TRBV7-9; CDR3 DNA: TGTGCCAGCAGTGAAGCAGGATCACCCCTCCACTTT; CDR3 protein: CASSEAGSPLHF
clone size: .; J gene: TRBJ2-2; D gene: .; V gene: TRBV2; CDR3 DNA: TGTGCCAGCAGTGACGGGTCCGGGGAGCTGTTTTTT; CDR3 protein: CASSDGSGELFF
clone size: .; J gene: TRBJ1-1; D gene: .; V gene: TRBV27; CDR3 DNA: TGTGCCAGCCTTGCGAAAGTGAACACTGAAGCTTTCTTT; CDR3 protein: CASLAKVNTEAFF
clone size: many; J gene: TRBJ1-2; D gene: TRBD1; V gene: TRBV7-2; CDR3 DNA: TGTGCCAGCAGGGGTCATGGGACAGCTAGCTCAATCCTATATGGCTACACCTTC; CDR3 protein: CASRGHGTASSILYGYTF